The T cell receptor beta chain under discussion was sequenced for a study of T cell repertoires in aging, cancer and after chemotherapy. Study summary: Clear clonal overlap appeared across healthy donor samples taken over several months to years.

This clonotype occurred a few times. Its antigen remains unknown. TCR beta rearrangements were amplified from peripheral blood genomic DNA. Rearranged V-D-J TRB sequences were amplified with a mixed TRB-A/B primer pool. TCRdb passed the multiplex PCR reads through MiXCR, listing each CDR3 protein once. Here the sample spans several thousand distinct CDR3 sequences, around two fifths being singletons. Notes on the study in general: Untreated cancer patients had significantly lower blood TCR diversity than age-matched healthy donors. No conclusions about immunological memory after chemotherapy can be drawn from the repertoire data. Rebound thymic output was suggested by rising median generation probability during chemotherapy in each cancer cohort.

Trimming left V 0 bases short and J 4 bases short, with 12 bases between. The germline V gene has CDR1 MNHNS and CDR2 SASEGT. The CDR3 is 15 residues long. The source material was blood. The clonotype was recovered from a human donor in good health. The gene calls are TRBV6-1 and TRBJ1-2; D is undetermined. In DNA, the CDR3 is TGTGCCAGCAGTGAAGCGGTATCAGCCTTCTATGGCTACACCTTC. Protein: CASSEAVSAFYGYTF.